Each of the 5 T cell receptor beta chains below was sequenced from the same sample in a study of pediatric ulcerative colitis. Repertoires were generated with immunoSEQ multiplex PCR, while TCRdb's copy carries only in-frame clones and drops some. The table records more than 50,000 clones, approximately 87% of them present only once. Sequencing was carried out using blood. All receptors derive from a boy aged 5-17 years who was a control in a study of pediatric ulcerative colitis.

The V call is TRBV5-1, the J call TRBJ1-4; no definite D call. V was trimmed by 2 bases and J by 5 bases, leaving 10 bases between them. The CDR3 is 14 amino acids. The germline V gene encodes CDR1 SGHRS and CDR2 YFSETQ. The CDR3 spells CASSLGLANEKLFF. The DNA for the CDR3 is TGCGCCAGCAGCTTAGGTCTGGCAAATGAAAAACTGTTTTTT.

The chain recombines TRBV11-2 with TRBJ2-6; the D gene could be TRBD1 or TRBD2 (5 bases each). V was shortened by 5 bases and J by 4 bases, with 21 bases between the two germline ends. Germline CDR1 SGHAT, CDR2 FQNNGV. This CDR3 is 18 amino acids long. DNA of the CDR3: TGTGCCAGCAGCGGACGACCCGACGGGACCCCCGGGGCCAACGTCCTGACTTTC. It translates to CASSGRPDGTPGANVLTF.

CDR3 protein: CASSLDGQGLDGAFF. In DNA form, the CDR3 reads TGTGCCAGCAGCCTAGATGGGCAGGGCCTGGATGGAGCTTTCTTT. The chain links TRBV7-3 to TRBJ1-1; D is possibly TRBD1 (5 bases). The CDR3 length is 15 residues. Germline V CDR1 and CDR2: SGHTA, FQGTGA. Trimming took off 5 bases at V and 10 bases at J, with 23 bases between the two ends.

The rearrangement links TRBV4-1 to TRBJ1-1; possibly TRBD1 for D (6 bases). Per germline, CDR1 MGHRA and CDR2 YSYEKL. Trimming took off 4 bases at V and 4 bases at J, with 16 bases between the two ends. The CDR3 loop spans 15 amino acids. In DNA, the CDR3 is TGCGCCAGCAGCCCTTTACAGGGAAGGAGCACTGAAGCTTTCTTT. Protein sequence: CASSPLQGRSTEAFF.

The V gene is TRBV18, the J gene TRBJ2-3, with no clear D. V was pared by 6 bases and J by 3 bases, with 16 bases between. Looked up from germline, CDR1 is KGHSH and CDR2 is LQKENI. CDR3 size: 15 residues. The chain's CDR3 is CASSPETETTDTQYF. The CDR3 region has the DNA TGTGCCAGCTCGCCCGAAACGGAGACGACAGATACGCAGTATTTT. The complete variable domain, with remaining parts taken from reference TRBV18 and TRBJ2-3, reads NAGVMQNPRHLVRRRGQEARLRCSPMKGHSHVYWYRQLPEEGLKFMVYLQKENIIDESGMPKERFSAEFPKEGPSILRIQQVVRGDSAAYFCASSPETETTDTQYFGPGTRLTVL.